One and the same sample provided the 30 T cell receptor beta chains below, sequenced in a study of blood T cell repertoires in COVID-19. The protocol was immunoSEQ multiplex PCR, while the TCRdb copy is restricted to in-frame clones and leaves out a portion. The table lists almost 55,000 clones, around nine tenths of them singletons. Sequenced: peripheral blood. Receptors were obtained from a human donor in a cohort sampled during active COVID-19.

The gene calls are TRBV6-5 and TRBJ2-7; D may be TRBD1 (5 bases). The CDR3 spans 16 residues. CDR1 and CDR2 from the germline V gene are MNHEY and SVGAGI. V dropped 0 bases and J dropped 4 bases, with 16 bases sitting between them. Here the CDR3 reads CASSYSRTPRLYEQYF. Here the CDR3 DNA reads TGTGCCAGCAGTTACTCGAGGACACCGAGGTTATACGAGCAGTACTTC.

The CDR3 sequence is CASSLARAGTLIDEQYF. In DNA form, the CDR3 reads TGTGCCAGCAGCTTAGCGAGGGCCGGGACATTGATCGACGAGCAGTACTTC. The chain joins TRBV7-8 to TRBJ2-7; D is possibly TRBD1 (6 bases). CDR3 length: 17 residues. V dropped 0 bases and J dropped 5 bases, with 20 bases sitting between them. CDR1 is SGHVS and CDR2 is FQNEAQ in the germline V gene.

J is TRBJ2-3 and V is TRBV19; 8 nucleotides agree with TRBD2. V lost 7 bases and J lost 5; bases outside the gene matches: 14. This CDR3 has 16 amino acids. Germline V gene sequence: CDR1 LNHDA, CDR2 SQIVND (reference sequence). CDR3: CASTSILRGAVDTQYF. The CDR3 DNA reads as TGTGCCAGTACCTCAATTTTGCGGGGGGCCGTAGATACGCAGTATTTT.

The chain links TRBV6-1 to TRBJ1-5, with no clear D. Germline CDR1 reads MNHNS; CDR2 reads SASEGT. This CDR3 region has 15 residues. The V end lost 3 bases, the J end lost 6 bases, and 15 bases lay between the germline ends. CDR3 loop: CASSDGGSGIQPQHF. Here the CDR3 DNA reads TGTGCCAGCAGTGACGGAGGTTCCGGAATTCAGCCCCAGCATTTT.

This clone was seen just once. The CDR3 nucleotides are TGTGCCAGCAGTGAATGGTCAGGCTCCCGCTACACCTTC. It codes for CASSEWSGSRYTF. V gene TRBV6-1 combines with J gene TRBJ1-2; D remains unclear. Deletions cut 2 bases from V and 9 bases from J, with 13 bases between. Germline assignment: CDR1 MNHNS and CDR2 SASEGT. The CDR3 is 13 residues long.

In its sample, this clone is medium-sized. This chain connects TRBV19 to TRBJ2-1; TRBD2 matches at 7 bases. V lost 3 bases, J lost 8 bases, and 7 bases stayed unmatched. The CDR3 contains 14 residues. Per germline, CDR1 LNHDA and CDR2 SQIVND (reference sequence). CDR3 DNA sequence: TGTGCCAGTAGTATCGGACTAGTAAGAGATGAGCAGTTCTTC. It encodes CASSIGLVRDEQFF.

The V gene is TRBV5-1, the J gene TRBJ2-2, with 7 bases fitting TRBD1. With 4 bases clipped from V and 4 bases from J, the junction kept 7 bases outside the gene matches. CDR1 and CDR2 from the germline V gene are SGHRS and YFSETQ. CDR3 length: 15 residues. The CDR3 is CASSPSGQPTGELFF. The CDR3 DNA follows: TGCGCCAGCAGCCCGTCGGGACAGCCCACCGGGGAGCTGTTTTTT.

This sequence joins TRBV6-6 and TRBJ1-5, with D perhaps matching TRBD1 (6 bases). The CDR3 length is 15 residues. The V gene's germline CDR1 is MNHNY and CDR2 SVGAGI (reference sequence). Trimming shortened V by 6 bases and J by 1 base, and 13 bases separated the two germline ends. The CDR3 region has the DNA TGTGCCAGCAGCACACAGGGAAAGAGCAATCAGCCCCAGCATTTT. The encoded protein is CASSTQGKSNQPQHF.

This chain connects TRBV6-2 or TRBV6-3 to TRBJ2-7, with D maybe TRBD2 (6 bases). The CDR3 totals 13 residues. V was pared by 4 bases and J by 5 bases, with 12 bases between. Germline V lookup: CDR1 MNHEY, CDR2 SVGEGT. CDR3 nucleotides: TGTGCCAGCAGTTCAGGGAGGTCCCACGAGCAGTACTTC. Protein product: CASSSGRSHEQYF.

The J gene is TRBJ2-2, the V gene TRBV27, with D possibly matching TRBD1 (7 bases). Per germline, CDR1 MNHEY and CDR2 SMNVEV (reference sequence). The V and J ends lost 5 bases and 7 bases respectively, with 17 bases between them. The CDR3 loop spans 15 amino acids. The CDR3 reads CASSPRQGGIGELFF. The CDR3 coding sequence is TGTGCCAGCAGTCCGAGACAGGGAGGTATCGGGGAGCTGTTTTTT.

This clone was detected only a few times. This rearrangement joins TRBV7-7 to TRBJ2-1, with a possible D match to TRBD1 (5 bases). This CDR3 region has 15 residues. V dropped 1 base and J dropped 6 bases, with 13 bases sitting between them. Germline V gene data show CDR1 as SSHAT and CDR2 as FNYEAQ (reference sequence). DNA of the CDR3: TGTGCCAGCAGCTTAGACAGGAACCCTGGCAATGAGCAGTTCTTC. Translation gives CASSLDRNPGNEQFF.

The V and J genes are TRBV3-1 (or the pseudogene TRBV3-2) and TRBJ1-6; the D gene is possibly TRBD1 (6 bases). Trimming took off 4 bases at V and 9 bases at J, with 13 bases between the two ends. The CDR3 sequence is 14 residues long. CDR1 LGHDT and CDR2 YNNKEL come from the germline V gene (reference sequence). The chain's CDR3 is CASSPARGSSPLHF. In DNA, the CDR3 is TGTGCCAGCAGCCCCGCCAGGGGTAGTTCACCCCTCCACTTT.

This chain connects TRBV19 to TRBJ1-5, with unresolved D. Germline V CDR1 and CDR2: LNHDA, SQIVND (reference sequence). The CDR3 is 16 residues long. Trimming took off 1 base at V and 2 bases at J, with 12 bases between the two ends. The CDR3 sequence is CASSIGAPIGNQPQHF. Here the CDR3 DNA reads TGTGCCAGTAGTATAGGGGCCCCTATTGGCAATCAGCCCCAGCATTTT.

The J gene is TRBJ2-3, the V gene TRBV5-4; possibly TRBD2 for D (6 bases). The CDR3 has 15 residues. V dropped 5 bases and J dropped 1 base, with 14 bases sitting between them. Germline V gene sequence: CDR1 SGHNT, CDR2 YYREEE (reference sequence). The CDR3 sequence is CASRGGGLGTDTQYF. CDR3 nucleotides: TGTGCCAGCAGGGGGGGTGGGCTCGGCACAGATACGCAGTATTTT.

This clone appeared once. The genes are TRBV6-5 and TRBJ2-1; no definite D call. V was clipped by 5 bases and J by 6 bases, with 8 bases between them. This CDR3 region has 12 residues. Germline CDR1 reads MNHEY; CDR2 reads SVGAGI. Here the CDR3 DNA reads TGTGCCAGCAGTCCCCCGGGCAATGAGCAGTTCTTC. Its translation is CASSPPGNEQFF.

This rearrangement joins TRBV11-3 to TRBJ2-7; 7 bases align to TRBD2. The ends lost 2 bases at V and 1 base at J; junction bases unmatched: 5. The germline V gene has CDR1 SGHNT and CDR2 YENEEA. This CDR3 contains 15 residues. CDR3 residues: CASSLYGGSSYEQYF. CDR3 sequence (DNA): TGTGCCAGCAGCTTATACGGGGGGTCGTCCTACGAGCAGTACTTC.

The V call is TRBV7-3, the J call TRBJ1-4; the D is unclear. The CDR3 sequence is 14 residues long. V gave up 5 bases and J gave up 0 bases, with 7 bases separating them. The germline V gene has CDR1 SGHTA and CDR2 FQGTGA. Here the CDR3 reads CASSGTPTNEKLFF. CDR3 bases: TGTGCCAGCAGCGGTACTCCAACTAATGAAAAACTGTTTTTT.

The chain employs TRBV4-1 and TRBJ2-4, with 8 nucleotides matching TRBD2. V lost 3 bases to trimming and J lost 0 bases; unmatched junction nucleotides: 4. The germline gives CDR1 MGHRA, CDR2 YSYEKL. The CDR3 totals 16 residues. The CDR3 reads CASSHFGREAKNIQYF. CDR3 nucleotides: TGCGCCAGCAGCCACTTCGGGAGGGAAGCCAAAAACATTCAGTACTTC.

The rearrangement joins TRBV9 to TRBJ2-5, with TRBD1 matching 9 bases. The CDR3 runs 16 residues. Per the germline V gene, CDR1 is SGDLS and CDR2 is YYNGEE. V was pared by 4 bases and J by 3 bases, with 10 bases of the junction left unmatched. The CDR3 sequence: CASSLLPGQGKETQYF. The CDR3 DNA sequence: TGTGCCAGCAGCCTTCTTCCGGGACAGGGAAAAGAGACCCAGTACTTC. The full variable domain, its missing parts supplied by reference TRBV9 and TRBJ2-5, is DSGVTQTPKHLITATGQRVTLRCSPRSGDLSVYWYQQSLDQGLQFLIQYYNGEERAKGNILERFSAQQFPDLHSELNLSSLELGDSALYFCASSLLPGQGKETQYFGPGTRLLVL.

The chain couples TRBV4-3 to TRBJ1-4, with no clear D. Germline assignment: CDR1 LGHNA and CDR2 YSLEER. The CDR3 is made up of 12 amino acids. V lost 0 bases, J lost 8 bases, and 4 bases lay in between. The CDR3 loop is CASSQDAEKLFF. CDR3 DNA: TGCGCCAGCAGCCAAGATGCGGAAAAACTGTTTTTT.

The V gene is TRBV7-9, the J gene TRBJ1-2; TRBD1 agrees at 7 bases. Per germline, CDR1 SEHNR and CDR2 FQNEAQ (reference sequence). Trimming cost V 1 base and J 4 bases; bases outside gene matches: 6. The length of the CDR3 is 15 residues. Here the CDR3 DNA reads TGTGCCAGCAGCTTAGGGCAGGGGGGCGCCTATGGCTACACCTTC. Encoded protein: CASSLGQGGAYGYTF.

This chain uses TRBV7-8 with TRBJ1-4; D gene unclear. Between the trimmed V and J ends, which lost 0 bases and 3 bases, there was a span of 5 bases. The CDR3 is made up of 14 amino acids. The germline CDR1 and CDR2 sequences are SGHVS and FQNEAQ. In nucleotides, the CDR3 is TGTGCCAGCAGCTTAGCCAGGTCTAATGAAAAACTGTTTTTT. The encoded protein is CASSLARSNEKLFF.

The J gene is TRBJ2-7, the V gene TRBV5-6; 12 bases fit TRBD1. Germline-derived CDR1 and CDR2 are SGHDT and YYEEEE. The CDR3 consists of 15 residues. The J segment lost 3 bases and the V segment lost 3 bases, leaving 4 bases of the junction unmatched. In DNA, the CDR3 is TGTGCCAGCAGCTCTGGGACAGGGGGCAGCTACGAGCAGTACTTC. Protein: CASSSGTGGSYEQYF.

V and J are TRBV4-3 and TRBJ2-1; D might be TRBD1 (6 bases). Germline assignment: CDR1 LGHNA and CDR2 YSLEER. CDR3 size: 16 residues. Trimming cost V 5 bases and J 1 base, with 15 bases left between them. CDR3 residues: CASSFTGSPSYNEQFF. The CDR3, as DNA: TGCGCCAGCAGCTTCACAGGGAGCCCATCCTACAATGAGCAGTTCTTC.

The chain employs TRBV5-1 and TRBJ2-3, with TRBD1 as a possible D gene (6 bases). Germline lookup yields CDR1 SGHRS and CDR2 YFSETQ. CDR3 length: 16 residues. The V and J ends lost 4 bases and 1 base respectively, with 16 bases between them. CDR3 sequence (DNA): TGCGCCAGCAGCCCGTTTGGGGGCGATGGCACAGATACGCAGTATTTT. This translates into CASSPFGGDGTDTQYF.

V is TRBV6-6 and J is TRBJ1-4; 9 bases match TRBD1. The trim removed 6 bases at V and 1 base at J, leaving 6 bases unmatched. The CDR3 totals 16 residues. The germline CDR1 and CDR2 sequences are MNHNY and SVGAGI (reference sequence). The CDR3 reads CASSLNRGRTNEKLFF. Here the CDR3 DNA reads TGTGCCAGCAGCCTTAACAGGGGGCGAACTAATGAAAAACTGTTTTTT.

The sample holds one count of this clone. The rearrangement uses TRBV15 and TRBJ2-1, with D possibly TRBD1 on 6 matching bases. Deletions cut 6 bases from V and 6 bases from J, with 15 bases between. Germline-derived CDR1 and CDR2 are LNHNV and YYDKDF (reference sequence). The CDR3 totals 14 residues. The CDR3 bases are TGTGCCACCAGGACGGGACAAACTTTCAATGAGCAGTTCTTC. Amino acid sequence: CATRTGQTFNEQFF.

The CDR3 nucleotides read TGTGCCAGCAGCTCGGGAATAAGCTCTAGCACAGATACGCAGTATTTT. Its protein product is CASSSGISSSTDTQYF. The chain has TRBV7-9 and TRBJ2-3, with D perhaps TRBD2 (5 bases). Trimming left V 4 bases short and J 0 bases short, with 14 bases between. This CDR3 is 16 amino acids long. From germline, CDR1 is SEHNR and CDR2 FQNEAQ (reference sequence). Full variable domain (rest looked up from reference TRBV7-9 and TRBJ2-3): DTGVSQNPRHKITKRGQNVTFRCDPISEHNRLYWYRQTLGQGPEFLTYFQNEAQLEKSRLLSDRFSAERPKGSFSTLEIQRTEQGDSAMYLCASSSGISSSTDTQYFGPGTRLTVL.

The CDR3 coding sequence is TGTGCCAGCAGCCCGCAGTTGGGCATCCCAAGACCTGGGCAAGAGACCCAGTACTTC. Protein: CASSPQLGIPRPGQETQYF. This chain joins TRBV14 and TRBJ2-5; D not resolved. The V gene lost 4 bases and the J gene lost 2 bases, with 26 bases spanning the gap. The CDR3 has 19 amino acids. CDR1 SGHDN and CDR2 FVKESK come from the germline V gene.

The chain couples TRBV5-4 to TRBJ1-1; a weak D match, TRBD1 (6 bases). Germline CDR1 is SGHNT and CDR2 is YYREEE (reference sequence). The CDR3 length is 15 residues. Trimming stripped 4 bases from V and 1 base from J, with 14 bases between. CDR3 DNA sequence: TGTGCCAGCAGCCGGGGGGGCGCGGCGAACACTGAAGCTTTCTTT. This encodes CASSRGGAANTEAFF.